The sequence of this T cell receptor (beta chain) was determined in a study of spatial heterogeneity in lung cancer. Looking at the study overall: Beta-chain sequences were consistently detected more often than alpha-chain sequences.

One entry per CDR3 protein results from TCRdb running MiXCR on the 5' RACE reads. The sample lists just over 75,000 distinct CDR3 sequences, approximately 8.1% occurring once. A remark on this clonotype: Its antigen remains unknown.

Time point reported: sample taken at primary tumor resection. Untreated early-stage non-small cell lung cancer patients, fewer than 85 in total, were the donors. Tumor, nontumor lung or frozen PBMC supplied whole RNA, sequenced without sorting. Trimming removed 4 bases from V and 8 bases from J; junction bases left unmatched: 7. CDR1 and CDR2 (germline): LGHDT, YNNKEL (reference sequence). There are 14 residues in the CDR3. Study-level points and caveats: Resection saw ubiquitous expanded tumor TCRs appear in blood more than follow-up did.

This clonotype was obtained from a male donor with early-stage non-small cell lung cancer. This material consisted of PBMCs, taken at surgery. The chain combines TRBV3-1 with TRBJ1-4; 7 nucleotides line up with TRBD1. Here the CDR3 reads CASSPGTAQEKLFF. CDR3 in DNA: TGTGCCAGCAGCCCGGGGACAGCTCAGGAAAAACTGTTTTTT.